Sequencing of this T cell receptor beta chain was carried out in a study of cytotoxic CD8 clonotypes in ibrutinib-treated CLL. Only in-frame clones appear in the TCRdb table, and some are missing; sequencing was by immunoSEQ multiplex PCR. Of some 290,000 clones listed, about 80% were seen once; the top ten hold over 5%. Germline CDR1 is LNHNV and CDR2 is YYDKDF (reference sequence). The CDR3 has 15 residues. V lost 2 bases to trimming and J lost 6 bases; unmatched junction nucleotides: 7. The chain links TRBV15 to TRBJ2-5; 9 nucleotides align to TRBD1. Sample: PBMCs, taken before ibrutinib treatment. The clonotype comes from a human donor with chronic lymphocytic leukemia. CDR3 region: CATSRNTGGGQTQYF. The CDR3 bases are TGTGCCACCAGCAGAAACACAGGGGGCGGGCAGACCCAGTACTTC.